This TCR beta chain was sequenced during a study of cytomegalovirus exposure and HLA in healthy donors. A multiplex PCR was run with 60 Vbeta primers and 13 Jbeta primers. This table comes from immunoSEQ multiplex PCR, and its TCRdb copy is limited to in-frame clones, with some not included. Among 100,000 to 150,000 clones, roughly three fifths were seen once, and the ten largest hold 2.4%. As for this clone: Its antigen remains unknown.

Trimming cost V 7 bases and J 4 bases; bases outside gene matches: 8. The CDR3 has 15 amino acids. Germline assignment: CDR1 MNHEY and CDR2 SMNVEV (reference sequence). Study findings and constraints: Previously analyzed data showed that most TCR beta V segments were productive at a frequency of about 90% or about 30%. The likely explanation for a cluster of highly shared sequence variants was sequencing artifact. Analysis performed later found about 17,000 TCR beta sequences associated with HLA alleles at 0.05 false discovery rate. An assumption of roughly uniform sequencing depth across donors underlay the presence/absence analyses.

This clonotype was obtained from a woman between 35 and 50 years old in good health and CMV-seronegative. V usage is TRBV27 and J usage is TRBJ2-1; 9 bases line up with TRBD2. Input material: PBMCs. CDR3 in DNA: TGTGCCAGCACCGCAGGGGCGGGGGGGTACAATGAGCAGTTCTTC. It yields the protein CASTAGAGGYNEQFF.